This T cell receptor (beta chain) was sequenced for a study of PD-1 blockade in classical Hodgkin lymphoma. The length of the CDR3 is 14 residues. V dropped 0 bases and J dropped 10; count of bases not matched to a gene: 3. CDR1 is MNHEY, CDR2 SMNVEV, per germline (reference sequence). About this clone itself: Its antigen is not identified.

Every single patient, without exception, relapsed after autologous stem cell transplantation, and brentuximab vedotin exposure varied. Best outcomes ranged across complete response, partial response and progressive disease. Overall study results and limits: Whoever responded completely had baseline diversity much like that seen in newly diagnosed patients.

Sequenced by immunoSEQ multiplex PCR; TCRdb stores in-frame clones only, minus some. The repertoire consists of 12,000 to 15,000 clones, with roughly 82% occurring once and the leading ten covering approximately 4.1%. This sequence joins TRBV27 and TRBJ1-6, with 7 positions matching TRBD1. The input for sequencing was peripheral blood mononuclear cells (PBMCs), taken at baseline. The TCR sequence derives from a human donor with classical Hodgkin lymphoma. CDR3 residues: CASSLSTGPSPLHF. As DNA, the CDR3 is TGTGCCAGCAGTTTATCGACAGGGCCCTCACCCCTCCACTTT.